The sample holds one count of the clone carrying this T cell receptor beta chain. Antigen unknown. Amplification used 60 Vbeta primers and 13 Jbeta primers. This table comes from immunoSEQ multiplex PCR, and its TCRdb copy is limited to in-frame clones, with some not included. The table has roughly 95,000 clones, approximately 80% seen once; the top ten hold roughly 5.4%. The data originate from a study of cytomegalovirus exposure and HLA in healthy donors. Regarding the study as a whole: According to reports, the classifier identified cytomegalovirus status with high specificity and sensitivity.

CDR1 and CDR2 (germline): MDHEN, SYDVKM. Trimming took 4 bases from V and 5 from J; bases not matched to a gene: 12. The CDR3 contains 17 residues. The sample taken for sequencing was PBMCs. This sequence was found in a man in his thirties or forties in good health and CMV-seropositive. V usage is TRBV28 and J usage is TRBJ2-5; 11 bases are shared with TRBD2. CDR3 protein: CASSSPILAGVVETQYF. CDR3 nucleotide sequence: TGTGCCAGCAGTTCCCCGATACTAGCGGGAGTTGTGGAGACCCAGTACTTC.